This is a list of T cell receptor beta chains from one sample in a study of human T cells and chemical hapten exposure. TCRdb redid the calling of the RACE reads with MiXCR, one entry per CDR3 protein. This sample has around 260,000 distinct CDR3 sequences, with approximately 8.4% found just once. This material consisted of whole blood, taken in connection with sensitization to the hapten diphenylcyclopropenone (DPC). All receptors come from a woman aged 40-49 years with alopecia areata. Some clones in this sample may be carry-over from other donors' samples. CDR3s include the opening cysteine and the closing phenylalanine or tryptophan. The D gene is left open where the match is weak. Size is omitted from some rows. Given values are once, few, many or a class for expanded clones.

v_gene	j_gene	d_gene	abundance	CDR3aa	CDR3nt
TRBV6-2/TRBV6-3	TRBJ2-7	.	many	CASSYRSADAMKSYEQYF	TGTGCCAGCAGTTACCGGTCGGCGGACGCGATGAAATCCTACGAGCAGTACTTC
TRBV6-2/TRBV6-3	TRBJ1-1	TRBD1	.	CASRLYPGGDTEAFF	TGTGCCAGCAGACTTTATCCAGGGGGTGACACTGAAGCTTTCTTT
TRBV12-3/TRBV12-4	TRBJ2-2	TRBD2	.	CASSFNAGANTGELFF	TGTGCCAGCAGTTTTAATGCGGGAGCGAACACCGGGGAGCTGTTTTTT
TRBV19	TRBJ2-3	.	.	CASSSVSGDTQYF	TGTGCCAGTAGTAGCGTAAGTGGAGATACGCAGTATTTT
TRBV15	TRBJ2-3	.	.	CATSRTLGAADTQYF	TGTGCCACCAGCAGGACCCTTGGCGCGGCAGATACGCAGTATTTT
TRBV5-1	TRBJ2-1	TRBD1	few	CASSADRAYNEQFF	TGCGCCAGCAGCGCGGACAGGGCCTACAATGAGCAGTTCTTC
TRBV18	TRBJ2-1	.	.	CASSPPGQPYNEQFF	TGTGCCAGCTCACCACCCGGACAGCCGTACAATGAGCAGTTCTTC
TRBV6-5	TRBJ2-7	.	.	CASSTGYEQYF	TGTGCCAGCAGCACGGGGTACGAGCAGTACTTC
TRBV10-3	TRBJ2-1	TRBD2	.	CAISQAGEDEQFF	TGTGCCATCTCTCAGGCGGGAGAAGATGAGCAGTTCTTC
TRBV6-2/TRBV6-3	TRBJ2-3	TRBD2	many	CASSELAGEVGTQYF	TGTGCCAGCAGTGAACTAGCGGGAGAAGTAGGTACGCAGTATTTT
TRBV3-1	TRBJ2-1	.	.	CASSQSRSSWQFF	TGTGCCAGCAGCCAAAGTAGGTCGAGTTGGCAGTTCTTC
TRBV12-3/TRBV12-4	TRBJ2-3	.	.	CASTWGDTQYF	TGTGCCAGCACCTGGGGAGATACGCAGTATTTT
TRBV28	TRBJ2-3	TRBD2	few	CASLASGIDTQYF	TGTGCCAGCTTGGCTAGCGGTATAGATACGCAGTATTTT
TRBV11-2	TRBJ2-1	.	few	CASSLDRDEQFF	TGTGCCAGCAGCTTAGATAGGGATGAGCAGTTCTTC
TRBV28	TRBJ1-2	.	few	CASSSSGGSGYGYTF	TGTGCCAGCAGCTCCTCCGGGGGCTCCGGCTATGGCTACACCTTC
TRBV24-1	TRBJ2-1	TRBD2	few	CATSEGGAGSRYNEQFF	TGTGCCACCAGTGAGGGGGGAGCGGGATCGCGGTACAATGAGCAGTTCTTC
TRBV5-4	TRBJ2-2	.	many	CASSFRQTNTGELFF	TGTGCCAGCAGCTTCCGGCAGACAAACACCGGGGAGCTGTTTTTT
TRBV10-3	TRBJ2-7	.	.	CAISEDLYEQYF	TGTGCCATCAGTGAGGATCTCTACGAGCAGTACTTC
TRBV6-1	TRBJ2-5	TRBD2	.	CASSAGREGPRETQYF	TGTGCCAGCAGTGCCGGGCGGGAGGGCCCACGAGAGACCCAGTACTTC
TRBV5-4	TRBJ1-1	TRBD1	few	CASSSWTGSEAFF	TGTGCCAGCAGCTCCTGGACAGGATCTGAAGCTTTCTTT
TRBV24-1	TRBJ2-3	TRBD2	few	CATSDPGLAGGLRSGTDTQYF	TGTGCCACCAGTGATCCCGGACTAGCGGGAGGCCTGAGAAGTGGCACAGATACGCAGTATTTT
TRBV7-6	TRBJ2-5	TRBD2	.	CASSLSPAGGGKTQYF	TGTGCCAGCAGCTTATCTCCAGCGGGAGGTGGGAAGACCCAGTACTTC
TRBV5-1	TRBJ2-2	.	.	CASSLTSTNTGELFF	TGCGCCAGCAGCTTGACTAGCACGAACACCGGGGAGCTGTTTTTT
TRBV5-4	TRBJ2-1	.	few	CASSLTSSGEQFF	TGTGCCAGCAGCTTGACTAGCAGTGGTGAGCAGTTCTTC
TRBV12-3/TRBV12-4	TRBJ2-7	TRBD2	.	CASSFRGTSVYEQYF	TGTGCCAGCAGCTTTAGAGGGACTAGCGTCTACGAGCAGTACTTC
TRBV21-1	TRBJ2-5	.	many	CASSSQDYQETQYF	TGTGCCAGCAGCAGCCAGGACTACCAAGAGACCCAGTACTTC
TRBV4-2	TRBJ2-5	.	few	CASSQVSETQYF	TGTGCCAGCAGCCAAGTCTCTGAGACCCAGTACTTC
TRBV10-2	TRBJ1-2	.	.	CASSEWGYGYTF	TGCGCCAGCAGTGAGTGGGGGTATGGCTACACCTTC
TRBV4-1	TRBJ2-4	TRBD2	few	CASSPSSGSKFKEYF	TGCGCCAGCAGCCCTAGTAGCGGGAGTAAATTCAAGGAGTACTTC
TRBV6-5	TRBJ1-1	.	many	CASSYSRTANTEAFF	TGTGCCAGCAGTTACTCGCGGACAGCGAACACTGAAGCTTTCTTT
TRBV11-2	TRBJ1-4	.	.	CASSLASGSVFF	TGTGCCAGCAGCTTAGCCTCCGGGTCGGTGTTTTTT
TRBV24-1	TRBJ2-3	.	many	CATQDRVYTSGSTDTQYF	TGTGCCACCCAAGACAGGGTGTATACTAGCGGTTCCACAGATACGCAGTATTTT